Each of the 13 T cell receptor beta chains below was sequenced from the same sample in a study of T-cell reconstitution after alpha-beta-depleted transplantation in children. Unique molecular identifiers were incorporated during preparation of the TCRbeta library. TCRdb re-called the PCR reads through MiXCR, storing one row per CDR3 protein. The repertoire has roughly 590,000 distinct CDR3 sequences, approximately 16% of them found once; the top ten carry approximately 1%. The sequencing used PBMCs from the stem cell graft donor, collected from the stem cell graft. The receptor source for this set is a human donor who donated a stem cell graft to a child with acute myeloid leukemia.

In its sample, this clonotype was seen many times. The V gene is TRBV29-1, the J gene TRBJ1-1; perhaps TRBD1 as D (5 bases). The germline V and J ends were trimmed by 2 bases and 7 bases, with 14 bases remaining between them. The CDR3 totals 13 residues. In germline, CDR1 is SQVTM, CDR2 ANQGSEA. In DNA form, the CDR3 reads TGCAGCGTTGAACTGGTCGACAGAAATGAAGCTTTCTTT. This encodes CSVELVDRNEAFF.

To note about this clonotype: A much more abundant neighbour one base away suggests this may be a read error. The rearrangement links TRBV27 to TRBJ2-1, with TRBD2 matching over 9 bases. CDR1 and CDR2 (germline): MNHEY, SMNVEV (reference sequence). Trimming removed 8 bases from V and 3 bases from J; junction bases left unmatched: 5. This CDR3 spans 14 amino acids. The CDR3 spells CASQAGGCYNEQFF. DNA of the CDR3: TGTGCCAGCCAAGCGGGGGGATGCTACAATGAGCAGTTCTTC.

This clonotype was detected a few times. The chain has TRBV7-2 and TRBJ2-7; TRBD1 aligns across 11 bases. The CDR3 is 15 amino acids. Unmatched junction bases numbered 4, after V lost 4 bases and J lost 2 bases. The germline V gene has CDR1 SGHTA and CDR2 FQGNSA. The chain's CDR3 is CASSSGQGAAYEQYF. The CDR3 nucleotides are TGTGCCAGCAGCTCAGGACAGGGGGCAGCCTACGAGCAGTACTTC.

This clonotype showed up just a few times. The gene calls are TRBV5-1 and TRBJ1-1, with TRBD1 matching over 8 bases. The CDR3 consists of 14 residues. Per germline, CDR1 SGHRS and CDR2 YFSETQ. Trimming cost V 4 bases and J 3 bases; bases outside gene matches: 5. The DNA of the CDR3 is TGCGCCAGCAGCCGACAGGGGAAGCACACTGAAGCTTTCTTT. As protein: CASSRQGKHTEAFF.

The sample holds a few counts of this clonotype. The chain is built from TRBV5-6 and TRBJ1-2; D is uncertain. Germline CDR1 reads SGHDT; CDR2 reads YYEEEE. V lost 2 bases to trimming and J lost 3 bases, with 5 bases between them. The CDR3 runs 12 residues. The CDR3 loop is CASSFADYGYTF. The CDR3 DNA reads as TGTGCCAGCAGCTTCGCAGACTATGGCTACACCTTC.

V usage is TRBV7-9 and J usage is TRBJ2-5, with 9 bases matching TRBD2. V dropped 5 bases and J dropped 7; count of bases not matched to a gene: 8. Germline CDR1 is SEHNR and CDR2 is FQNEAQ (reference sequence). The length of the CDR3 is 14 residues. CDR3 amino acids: CASSPQGTSTTQYF. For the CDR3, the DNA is TGTGCCAGCAGCCCCCAGGGGACTAGCACGACCCAGTACTTC.

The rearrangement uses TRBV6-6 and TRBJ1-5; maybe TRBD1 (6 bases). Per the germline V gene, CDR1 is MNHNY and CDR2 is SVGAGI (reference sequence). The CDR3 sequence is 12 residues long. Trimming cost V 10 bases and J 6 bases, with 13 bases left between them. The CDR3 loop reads CATYRAGQPQHF. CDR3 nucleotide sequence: TGTGCCACCTACAGGGCGGGTCAGCCCCAGCATTTT.

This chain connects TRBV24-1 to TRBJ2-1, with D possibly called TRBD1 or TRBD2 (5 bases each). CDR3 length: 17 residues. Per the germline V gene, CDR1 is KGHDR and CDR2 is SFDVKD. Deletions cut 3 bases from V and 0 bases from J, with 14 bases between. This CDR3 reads CATSDPGTASSYNEQFF. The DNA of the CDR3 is TGTGCCACCAGTGATCCCGGGACCGCGAGCTCCTACAATGAGCAGTTCTTC.

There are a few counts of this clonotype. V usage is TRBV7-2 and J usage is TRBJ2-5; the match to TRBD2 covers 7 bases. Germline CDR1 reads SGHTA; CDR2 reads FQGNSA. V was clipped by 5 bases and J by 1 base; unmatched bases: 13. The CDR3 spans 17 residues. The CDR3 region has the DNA TGTGCCAGCAGCCAAAACCCACCTGGGGGGGGCCAAGAGACCCAGTACTTC. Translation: CASSQNPPGGGQETQYF.

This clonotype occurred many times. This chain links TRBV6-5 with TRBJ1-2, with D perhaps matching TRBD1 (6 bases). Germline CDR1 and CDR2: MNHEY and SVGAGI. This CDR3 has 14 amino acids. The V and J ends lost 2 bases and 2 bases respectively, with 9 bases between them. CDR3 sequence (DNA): TGTGCCAGCAGTTACATAACAGGGAACTATGGCTACACCTTC. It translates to CASSYITGNYGYTF.

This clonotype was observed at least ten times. CDR3 nucleotides: TGCAGTGCTAGAGAGACCACTCAGCCCCAGCATTTT. Its protein is CSARETTQPQHF. The chain combines TRBV20-1 with TRBJ1-5; D remains unclear. V was shortened by 0 bases and J by 6 bases, with 6 bases between the two germline ends. The CDR3 is 12 amino acids. Per the germline V gene, CDR1 is DFQATT and CDR2 is SNEGSKA (reference sequence).

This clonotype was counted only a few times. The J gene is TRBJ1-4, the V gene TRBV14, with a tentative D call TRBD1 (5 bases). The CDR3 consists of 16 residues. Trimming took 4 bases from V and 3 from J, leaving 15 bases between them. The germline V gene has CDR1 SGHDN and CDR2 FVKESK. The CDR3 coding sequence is TGTGCCAGCAGCCCAGGGATTTTAGCACCTAATGAAAAACTGTTTTTT. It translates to CASSPGILAPNEKLFF.

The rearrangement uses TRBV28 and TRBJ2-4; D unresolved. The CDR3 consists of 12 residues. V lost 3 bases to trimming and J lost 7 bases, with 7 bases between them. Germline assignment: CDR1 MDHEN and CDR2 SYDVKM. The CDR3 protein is CASSLPANIQYF. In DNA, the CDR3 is TGTGCCAGCAGTTTGCCAGCTAACATTCAGTACTTC.